Following are 19 T cell receptor beta chains from one sample sequenced in a study of PD-L1 blockade in urothelial cancer. Measured with immunoSEQ multiplex PCR; TCRdb has only the in-frame clones, and not every one. The sample carries tens of thousands of clones, 85% recorded once. Specified time point: pretreatment peripheral blood. The source material was PBMCs, sampled around atezolizumab (anti-PD-L1) treatment. The source of these receptors is a man older than 75 with urothelial cancer.

The CDR3 DNA sequence: TGCAGCGTTCTACCGTCCACTACTAACTATGGCTACACCTTC. Its translation is CSVLPSTTNYGYTF. The V call is TRBV29-1, the J call TRBJ1-2; no definite D call. Trimming took off 5 bases at V and 0 bases at J, with 13 bases between the two ends. The CDR3 loop spans 14 amino acids. Germline V CDR1 and CDR2: SQVTM, ANQGSEA.

The chain is built from TRBV5-1 and TRBJ2-1, with 8 bases that match TRBD1. CDR1 is SGHRS and CDR2 is YFSETQ in the germline V gene. Trimming removed 6 bases from V and 7 bases from J; junction bases left unmatched: 6. CDR3 length equals 13 residues. CDR3 DNA: TGCGCCAGCACCCAGGGGGCGCGGAATGAGCAGTTCTTC. Amino acid sequence: CASTQGARNEQFF.

V and J are TRBV6-6 and TRBJ2-7; TRBD1 matches at 8 bases. The CDR3 has 12 amino acids. Germline CDR1 MNHNY, CDR2 SVGAGI (reference sequence). Trimming cost V 5 bases and J 4 bases; bases outside gene matches: 1. The CDR3 reads CASSNRGYEQYF. CDR3 DNA: TGTGCCAGCAGTAACAGGGGGTACGAGCAGTACTTC.

The genes are TRBV5-1 and TRBJ2-1, with 7 bases matching TRBD2. Trimming at V came to 0 bases and at J to 8 bases, leaving 11 bases not matched to a gene. The germline V gene encodes CDR1 SGHRS and CDR2 YFSETQ. CDR3 length: 16 amino acids. The CDR3: CASSLAEGRVWDEQFF. The CDR3, as DNA: TGCGCCAGCAGCTTGGCCGAGGGGAGGGTCTGGGATGAGCAGTTCTTC.

CDR3 sequence reads: CASSLDATRVGTEAFF. The CDR3 DNA reads as TGTGCCAGCAGCTTAGATGCCACTAGGGTCGGCACTGAAGCTTTCTTT. This chain uses TRBV7-2 with TRBJ1-1; unclear D gene. V lost 1 base, J lost 4 bases, and 16 bases lay in between. The CDR3 extends over 16 amino acids. Germline V gene lookup returns CDR1 SGHTA and CDR2 FQGNSA. The entire variable domain, with the rest obtained from reference TRBV7-2 and TRBJ1-1, is as follows: GAGVSQSPSNKVTEKGKDVELRCDPISGHTALYWYRQSLGQGLEFLIYFQGNSAPDKSGLPSDRFSAERTGGSVSTLTIQRTQQEDSAVYLCASSLDATRVGTEAFFGQGTRLTVV.

This clone was seen a single time. V usage is TRBV18 and J usage is TRBJ2-7, with TRBD1 identical over 7 bases. Germline-derived CDR1 and CDR2 are KGHSH and LQKENI. V gave up 0 bases and J gave up 2 bases; unmatched junction bases: 1. CDR3 length equals 14 residues. The CDR3 region has the DNA TGTGCCAGCTCACCACCGGGACAGACCTACGAGCAGTACTTC. Translation: CASSPPGQTYEQYF.

The chain uses TRBV21-1 and TRBJ2-5; no check of the table's D call, TRBD2, against the DNA was made. TRBV21-1 is an annotated pseudogene. CDR3 size: 16 residues. CDR3 residues: CARSPDPRGGSETQYF. DNA for the CDR3: TGTGCCAGATCCCCCGACCCGCGGGGTGGGTCTGAGACCCAGTACTTC.

This chain joins TRBV6-1 and TRBJ2-7; tentative D call: TRBD2 (6 bases). V lost 6 bases and J lost 0, with 15 bases in between. Germline CDR1 reads MNHNS; CDR2 reads SASEGT. There are 15 residues in the CDR3. CDR3 bases: TGTGCCAGCAGCCTTAGCGGTCCCAGCTCCTACGAGCAGTACTTC. It specifies CASSLSGPSSYEQYF.

The gene calls are TRBV5-1 and TRBJ2-2; TRBD1 might be the D (6 bases). The CDR3 runs 14 residues. From germline, CDR1 is SGHRS and CDR2 YFSETQ. The ends were cut back, 3 bases at V and 5 bases at J, with 11 bases in the middle. CDR3 protein: CASSSFDRTGELFF. CDR3 sequence (DNA): TGCGCCAGCAGCTCCTTCGACAGGACCGGGGAGCTGTTTTTT.

In this sample, this clone turned up once. The rearrangement uses TRBV7-6 and TRBJ2-3; TRBD2 agrees at 9 bases. V shed 7 bases, J shed 4 bases, and the junction held 6 bases outside the gene matches. This CDR3 has 14 amino acids. The V gene's germline CDR1 is SGHVS and CDR2 FNYEAQ. The DNA of the CDR3 is TGTGCCAGCAATAGCGGGAGAGTAGCAGATACGCAGTATTTT. This gives the protein CASNSGRVADTQYF.

CDR3 sequence: CASSPSAGTSYEQYF. CDR3 nucleotide sequence: TGCGCCAGCAGCCCGTCAGCGGGAACCTCCTACGAGCAGTACTTC. The genes are TRBV5-1 and TRBJ2-7; 7 bases fit TRBD2. V lost 4 bases to trimming and J lost 0 bases; unmatched junction nucleotides: 7. Germline CDR1 reads SGHRS; CDR2 reads YFSETQ. The CDR3 runs 15 residues.

This clone was counted between two and nine times. The chain uses TRBV11-2 and TRBJ2-7, with 7 bases fitting TRBD1. CDR3 length equals 14 residues. Trimming cost V 5 bases and J 4 bases; bases outside gene matches: 8. Per germline, CDR1 SGHAT and CDR2 FQNNGV. The CDR3 loop reads CASSRDRNYYEQYF. Here the CDR3 DNA reads TGTGCCAGCAGCCGGGACAGAAACTATTACGAGCAGTACTTC. The whole variable domain, filled in from reference TRBV11-2 and TRBJ2-7, reads EAGVAQSPRYKIIEKRQSVAFWCNPISGHATLYWYQQILGQGPKLLIQFQNNGVVDDSQLPKDRFSAERLKGVDSTLKIQPAKLEDSAVYLCASSRDRNYYEQYFGPGTRLTVT.

Only one count was recorded for this clone. This chain links TRBV7-2 with TRBJ2-5; 7 bases line up with TRBD2. This CDR3 spans 15 amino acids. V dropped 8 bases and J dropped 2; count of bases not matched to a gene: 11. CDR1 and CDR2 from the germline V gene are SGHTA and FQGNSA. CDR3 nucleotide sequence: TGTGCCAGCGGTCTGGGGGGGAGGTCTCAAGAGACCCAGTACTTC. It yields the protein CASGLGGRSQETQYF.

Points on this clone: Mismatch with germline at one junction end may stem from a read error. The chain uses TRBV19 and TRBJ1-2; D remains unclear. The CDR3 contains 13 residues. CDR1 and CDR2 from the germline V gene are LNHDA and SQIVND (reference sequence). In DNA form, the CDR3 reads TGTGCCAGTAGTCTAGATATTAACTATGGCTACACCTTC. Its protein product is CASSLDINYGYTF. Combining the CDR3 with reference TRBV19 and TRBJ1-2 gives the whole variable domain DGGITQSPKYLFRKEGQNVTLSCEQNLNHDAMYWYRQDPGQGLRLIYYSQIVNDFQKGDIAEGYSVSREKKESFPLTVTSAQKNPTAFYLCASSLDINYGYTFGSGTRLTVV.

The chain uses TRBV29-1 and TRBJ1-1; tentatively, D is TRBD1 (6 bases). CDR3 length: 15 residues. Germline assignment: CDR1 SQVTM and CDR2 ANQGSEA. The V end was cut by 7 bases, the J end by 0 bases, with 18 bases between. Written as DNA, the CDR3 is TGCAGCGCCACCTCAGGGGCACGGATGAACACTGAAGCTTTCTTT. Its translation: CSATSGARMNTEAFF.

This clone was counted a few times. The J gene is TRBJ2-1, the V gene TRBV5-1; D possibly corresponds to TRBD1 (7 bases). V was cut by 3 bases and J by 7 bases, with 17 bases left in between. Germline assignment: CDR1 SGHRS and CDR2 YFSETQ. The CDR3 loop spans 15 amino acids. The CDR3 is CASSWQGGSGNEQFF. The CDR3 DNA sequence: TGCGCCAGCAGCTGGCAAGGGGGCAGCGGGAATGAGCAGTTCTTC. Variable domain in full (rest from reference TRBV5-1 and TRBJ2-1): KAGVTQTPRYLIKTRGQQVTLSCSPISGHRSVSWYQQTPGQGLQFLFEYFSETQRNKGNFPGRFSGRQFSNSRSEMNVSTLELGDSALYLCASSWQGGSGNEQFFGPGTRLTVL.

The chain employs TRBV9 and TRBJ2-2, with TRBD2 identical over 11 bases. The CDR3 totals 18 residues. The V and J ends lost 4 bases and 2 bases, in that order; junction bases with no gene match: 10. Per germline, CDR1 SGDLS and CDR2 YYNGEE. CDR3 amino acids: CASSLQLAGVSNTGELFF. CDR3 sequence (DNA): TGTGCCAGCAGCTTGCAACTAGCGGGAGTGTCAAACACCGGGGAGCTGTTTTTT.

The rearrangement links TRBV19 to TRBJ2-1, with 9 bases aligning to TRBD2. The V segment lost 7 bases and the J segment 4 bases; nucleotides outside the gene matches: 11. Germline V gene lookup returns CDR1 LNHDA and CDR2 SQIVND (reference sequence). The CDR3 length is 16 residues. CDR3 residues: CASTNQAGGVYNEQFF. DNA of the CDR3: TGTGCCAGTACTAATCAGGCGGGAGGGGTGTACAATGAGCAGTTCTTC.

This sequence joins TRBV10-3 and TRBJ2-1, with 15 bases aligning to TRBD2. Trimming at V came to 10 bases and at J to 0 bases, leaving 10 bases not matched to a gene. Germline V gene sequence: CDR1 ENHRY, CDR2 SYGVKD. The CDR3 runs to 18 residues. The CDR3 DNA follows: TGTGCCACCCTGTCCGGACTAGCGGGAGGGGGCTCCTACAATGAGCAGTTCTTC. This gives the protein CATLSGLAGGGSYNEQFF.